Below are 24 T cell receptor beta chains sequenced from a single sample in a study of T-cell memory formation after mild COVID-19. From the 5' RACE reads, TCRdb called clonotypes with MiXCR, one entry per CDR3 protein. The sample shows roughly 450,000 distinct CDR3 sequences, about 20% of them seen only once. The material sequenced was PBMCs or a T cell subset sorted from them (not recorded which). These receptors came from an adult woman who had mild COVID-19 (a few samples of this study predate the infection). Cell type and time point are not known.

This clonotype was seen repeatedly, ten times or more. The chain has TRBV9 and TRBJ2-3; TRBD2 matches at 14 bases. Per germline, CDR1 SGDLS and CDR2 YYNGEE. After removal of 0 bases from V and 8 bases from J, the junction contained 8 bases not matched to a gene. The CDR3 has 17 amino acids. CDR3 in amino acids: CASSVAGGLAGAATQYF. As DNA, the CDR3 is TGTGCCAGCAGCGTAGCAGGGGGACTAGCGGGGGCGGCTACGCAGTATTTT.

In this sample, this clonotype turned up many times. The genes are TRBV30 and TRBJ1-2; D remains unclear. Trimming removed 5 bases from V and 8 bases from J, with 18 bases in between. The V gene's germline CDR1 is GTSNPN and CDR2 SVGIG (reference sequence). The CDR3 length is 13 residues. The CDR3 protein is CAWGKKGIEGYTF. The CDR3 DNA follows: TGTGCCTGGGGGAAGAAAGGGATAGAAGGCTACACCTTC.

The chain employs TRBV29-1 and TRBJ1-2; 8 nucleotides align to TRBD1. This CDR3 is built from 10 residues. V shed 7 bases and J 8 bases; nucleotides not matched to a gene: 3. CDR1 SQVTM and CDR2 ANQGSEA come from the germline V gene. The CDR3 bases are TGCAGCGCAGGGACAGGCGGCTACACCTTC. Translation gives CSAGTGGYTF.

In its sample, this clonotype was seen a few times. V and J are TRBV5-6 and TRBJ1-6; 8 bases fit TRBD1. V was clipped by 4 bases and J by 9 bases; unmatched bases: 9. Germline CDR1 and CDR2: SGHDT and YYEEEE. The CDR3 covers 15 residues. The CDR3 sequence: CASSPLTGETSPLHF. CDR3 sequence (DNA): TGTGCCAGCAGCCCATTGACAGGGGAGACTTCACCCCTCCACTTT.

V is TRBV4-1 and J is TRBJ1-5, with a tentative D call TRBD1 (5 bases). The germline CDR1 and CDR2 sequences are MGHRA and YSYEKL. Trimming left V 3 bases short and J 6 bases short, with 18 bases between. CDR3 size: 16 residues. The CDR3 DNA is TGCGCCAGCAGCCAGACAGAATTACGAGGGGTTCAGCCCCAGCATTTT. This encodes CASSQTELRGVQPQHF.

J is TRBJ2-3 and V is TRBV5-1; unclear D gene. Per the germline V gene, CDR1 is SGHRS and CDR2 is YFSETQ. The CDR3 is made up of 13 amino acids. V was clipped by 3 bases and J by 3 bases, with 8 bases between them. CDR3 DNA: TGCGCCAGCAGCTGGGTCGGTACAGATACGCAGTATTTT. Amino acids: CASSWVGTDTQYF.

This clonotype was observed many times. V is TRBV12-3 or TRBV12-4 and J is TRBJ1-5, with D perhaps TRBD1 (5 bases). The CDR3 loop spans 15 amino acids. V was cut by 3 bases and J by 0 bases, with 9 bases left in between. This chain's CDR3 is CASSFTGSSNQPQHF. The CDR3 DNA reads TGTGCCAGCAGTTTTACAGGATCTAGCAATCAGCCCCAGCATTTT.

The chain couples TRBV24-1 to TRBJ2-3; TRBD2 is a possible D gene (6 bases). The CDR3 loop spans 13 amino acids. Looked up from germline, CDR1 is KGHDR and CDR2 is SFDVKD. Trimming cost V 8 bases and J 9 bases, with 17 bases left between them. The CDR3 here is CATTSSGGSTQYF. The CDR3 DNA is TGTGCCACCACCAGTTCCGGAGGGAGCACGCAGTATTTT.

This clonotype was detected ten times or more. The CDR3 region has the DNA TGCAGCAGTTTTGGCGGGGGCCAAGAGACCCAGTACTTC. This codes for CSSFGGGQETQYF. The rearrangement joins TRBV29-1 to TRBJ2-5; 7 bases line up with TRBD2. J was trimmed by 1 base and V by 8 bases; bases with no gene match: 7. The CDR3 extends over 13 amino acids. Germline loops: CDR1 SQVTM, CDR2 ANQGSEA.

The CDR3 spells CSASLGGSQDYEQYF. The CDR3 DNA is TGCAGTGCTAGCCTCGGTGGGAGCCAGGACTACGAGCAGTACTTC. The rearrangement joins TRBV20-1 to TRBJ2-7, with a possible D match to TRBD2 (5 bases). This CDR3 region has 15 residues. Germline lookup yields CDR1 DFQATT and CDR2 SNEGSKA (reference sequence). Trimming took 3 bases from V and 3 from J, leaving 18 bases between them.

This chain links TRBV19 with TRBJ1-1, with 7 bases matching TRBD1. Trimming at V came to 9 bases and at J to 3 bases, leaving 7 bases not matched to a gene. The germline gives CDR1 LNHDA, CDR2 SQIVND (reference sequence). This CDR3 has 13 amino acids. Here the CDR3 reads CARNLTGHTEAFF. CDR3 nucleotide sequence: TGTGCCAGAAACCTGACAGGGCACACTGAAGCTTTCTTT.

Ten or more counts support this clonotype. The rearrangement uses TRBV18 and TRBJ1-2; D is ambiguous. CDR1 and CDR2 (germline): KGHSH, LQKENI. V was pared by 2 bases and J by 5 bases, with 18 bases between. This CDR3 comprises 16 residues. The CDR3 is CASSPVSFPQEYGYTF. CDR3 bases: TGTGCCAGCTCACCAGTGAGTTTCCCCCAGGAGTATGGCTACACCTTC.

This clonotype was detected a few times. V is TRBV24-1 and J is TRBJ2-7, with D uncertain. The CDR3 has 12 residues. V was trimmed by 3 bases and J by 3 bases, leaving 5 bases between them. Germline CDR1 is KGHDR and CDR2 is SFDVKD. In nucleotides, the CDR3 is TGTGCCACCAGTGATCATAACTACGAGCAGTACTTC. It specifies CATSDHNYEQYF.

There are many counts of this clonotype. The rearrangement uses TRBV6-6 and TRBJ2-3; 11 bases agree with TRBD2. Germline CDR1 MNHNY, CDR2 SVGAGI (reference sequence). The ends lost 4 bases at V and 0 bases at J; junction bases unmatched: 9. The CDR3 spans 18 residues. For the CDR3, the DNA is TGTGCCAGCAGTTTACAACTAGCGGGAGTGTCCAGCACAGATACGCAGTATTTT. Translation gives CASSLQLAGVSSTDTQYF.

The chain uses TRBV2 and TRBJ2-2; weak D call: TRBD1 (5 bases). The CDR3 sequence is 11 residues long. In germline, CDR1 is SNHLY, CDR2 FYNNEI. V dropped 11 bases and J dropped 3 bases, with 7 bases sitting between them. This chain's CDR3 is CALRDTGELFF. CDR3 DNA: TGTGCCCTCAGGGACACCGGGGAGCTGTTTTTT.

The J gene is TRBJ2-1, the V gene TRBV2; 11 bases align to TRBD2. V shed 5 bases and J 9 bases; nucleotides not matched to a gene: 9. Looked up from germline, CDR1 is SNHLY and CDR2 is FYNNEI. The CDR3 is 15 residues long. For the CDR3, the DNA is TGTGCCAGCAGTATTAGCGGGAGGGAGTCCGGTGAGCAGTTCTTC. Protein product: CASSISGRESGEQFF. Full variable domain (rest looked up from reference TRBV2 and TRBJ2-1): EPEVTQTPSHQVTQMGQEVILRCVPISNHLYFYWYRQILGQKVEFLVSFYNNEISEKSEIFDDQFSVERPDGSNFTLKIRSTKLEDSAMYFCASSISGRESGEQFFGPGTRLTVL.

The sample holds a few counts of this clonotype. The V and J genes are TRBV7-2 and TRBJ2-1; TRBD1 aligns across 10 bases. CDR3 length equals 13 residues. Germline V gene sequence: CDR1 SGHTA, CDR2 FQGNSA. V was clipped by 5 bases and J by 10 bases; unmatched bases: 5. CDR3 protein: CASSMGQGTEQFF. The CDR3 DNA reads as TGTGCCAGCAGCATGGGACAGGGGACCGAGCAGTTCTTC.

V is TRBV11-2 and J is TRBJ2-1; a weak D match, TRBD2 (7 bases). The CDR3 is 18 amino acids. Germline V gene sequence: CDR1 SGHAT, CDR2 FQNNGV. V dropped 1 base and J dropped 4 bases, with 20 bases sitting between them. The DNA of the CDR3 is TGTGCCAGCAGCTTAGCCCCTATCCGCGGGGGCCCTTACAATGAGCAGTTCTTC. It encodes CASSLAPIRGGPYNEQFF.

This clonotype was seen many times. The V gene is TRBV5-6, the J gene TRBJ1-5; no clear D. This CDR3 is built from 12 residues. Trimming left V 1 base short and J 6 bases short, with 5 bases between. CDR1 and CDR2 from the germline V gene are SGHDT and YYEEEE. For the CDR3, the DNA is TGTGCCAGCAGCTTGTGGGGTCAGCCCCAGCATTTT. This codes for CASSLWGQPQHF.

Ten or more counts support this clonotype. This chain uses TRBV20-1 with TRBJ1-1; 8 nucleotides align to TRBD1. Germline loops: CDR1 DFQATT, CDR2 SNEGSKA (reference sequence). The CDR3 length is 14 residues. The V gene end was trimmed by 3 bases and the J gene end by 0 bases; junction bases not matched to a gene: 3. CDR3 protein: CSARQGAMNTEAFF. In DNA form, the CDR3 reads TGCAGTGCTAGGCAGGGGGCGATGAACACTGAAGCTTTCTTT.

The chain uses TRBV29-1 and TRBJ2-3; 9 bases are shared with TRBD2. The CDR3 is 14 residues long. Germline assignment: CDR1 SQVTM and CDR2 ANQGSEA. J lost 6 bases, V lost 1 base, and 5 bases had no gene match. The chain's CDR3 is CSVEGAGGPDTQYF. CDR3 bases: TGCAGCGTTGAAGGGGCGGGAGGGCCTGATACGCAGTATTTT.

The chain is built from TRBV5-5 and TRBJ1-1; no clear D. The CDR3 runs to 13 residues. V lost 4 bases to trimming and J lost 1 base, with 8 bases between them. CDR1 and CDR2 from the germline V gene are SGHKS and YYEKEE (reference sequence). The CDR3, as DNA: TGTGCCAGCAGCCGTCAGCAGAACACTGAAGCTTTCTTT. Its protein product is CASSRQQNTEAFF.

This clonotype has only a few counts. The genes are TRBV18 and TRBJ1-5; D is undetermined. Germline V gives CDR1 KGHSH, CDR2 LQKENI. The CDR3 totals 15 residues. The V end was cut by 4 bases, the J end by 0 bases, with 10 bases between. The CDR3 loop is CASSRSGDSNQPQHF. CDR3 DNA sequence: TGTGCCAGCTCACGATCGGGAGATAGCAATCAGCCCCAGCATTTT.

V and J are TRBV12-3 or TRBV12-4 and TRBJ2-7, with a tentative D call TRBD2 (5 bases). Deletions cut 4 bases from V and 0 bases from J, with 16 bases between. The CDR3 covers 16 residues. CDR3 nucleotide sequence: TGTGCCAGCAGTTCGCCCGGGCGGGCCGCCTCCTACGAGCAGTACTTC. This translates into CASSSPGRAASYEQYF.